The subject of this entry is one TCR beta chain. Its cognate antigen has yet to be identified. The record has no base qualities; no much larger clone is one base away. Whole blood was collected in K2EDTA tubes by collaborating institutions according to the institutions' own protocols. For TCRbeta analysis, collaborator samples were shipped as frozen whole blood, as isolated PBMCs, or as DNA extracted from either sample type. Germline trimming amounts to 5 bases on V and 6 bases on J, with 5 as the count of junction bases outside the gene matches. Per the germline V gene, MNHEY is the CDR1 and SVGAGI is the CDR2. Its CDR3 holds 14 amino acids, cysteine through phenylalanine. Only the CDR3 region is kept as DNA, spanning 42 bases read in frame from base 1. This sample was taken from a study of blood T cell repertoires in COVID-19 (dated by TCRdb to about 2020). About the full investigation: The collaborator samples originated in the United States, Italy and Spain and spanned the acute and convalescent phases of COVID-19. The material from the prospective study consisted of cDNA or gDNA derived from T cells, B-cell-depleted T cells, or PBMCs. Subjects who had been exposed to COVID-19, were actively infected with it, or had recovered from it provided the deeply sampled blood TCRbeta repertoires that made up the dataset. The repertoires were released in a freely available public database intended as a resource for research on the immune response to SARS-CoV-2. Samples were obtained from the ongoing ImmuneRACE study (first 160 participants) and from 1,254 subjects provided by 6 global collaborators. Nearly every sample came with metadata listing a de-identified subject ID, COVID-19 status, age in years and sex. Where available, HLA class I and class II types were taken from metadata supplied by the sample provider and were not determined by assay-based typing. Here is what the overall study found, with its caveats: How much clinical and demographic metadata was included differed by source and by participant, and the metadata was provided uncurated.

TCRbeta CDR3 regions were amplified from genomic DNA using the immunoSEQ Assay, a bias-controlled multiplex PCR. The authors' pipeline ran thus. Within the assay, amplification of reference gene primers was used to estimate how many nucleated cells each sample contained. To quantify the absolute abundance of each unique TCRbeta CDR3 rearrangement, sequence reads were collapsed and filtered. For each sample, productive Simpson clonality was calculated as the square root of Simpson's diversity index over productive rearrangements. The table comes from immuneACCESS by way of TCRdb, which keeps in-frame sequences with V and J called. Part of the clones is missing from these tables; in studies checked, under half for an unresolved V gene and the rest for unknown reasons. V and J calls and clone size are copied from that table; D and trimming were computed from the DNA. A total of 100,000 or so clones appear in this sample, just over 85% of them only once. Of the sample, 5% falls within the top ten clones.

This receptor chain uses TRBV6-5 and TRBJ1-5, with 9 bases aligning to TRBD1. Sequenced sample: peripheral blood. The receptor was isolated from a human donor in a cohort sampled during active COVID-19. The CDR3 corresponds to CASSLGTGSQPQHF. The nucleotide sequence reads TGTGCCAGCAGTCTGGGGACAGGGAGTCAGCCCCAGCATTTT.